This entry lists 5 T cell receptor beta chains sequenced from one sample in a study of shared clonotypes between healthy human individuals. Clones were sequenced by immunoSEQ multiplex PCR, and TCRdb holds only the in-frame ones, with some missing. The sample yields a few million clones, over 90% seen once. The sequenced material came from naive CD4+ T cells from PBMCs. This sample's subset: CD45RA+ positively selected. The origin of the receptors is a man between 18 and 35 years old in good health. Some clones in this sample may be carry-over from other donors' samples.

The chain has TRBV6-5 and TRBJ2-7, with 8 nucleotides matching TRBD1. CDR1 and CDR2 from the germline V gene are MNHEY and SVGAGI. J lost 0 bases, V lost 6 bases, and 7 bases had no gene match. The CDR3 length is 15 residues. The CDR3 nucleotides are TGTGCCAGCAGCCCATACAGGGGGAGCTCCTACGAGCAGTACTTC. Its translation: CASSPYRGSSYEQYF.

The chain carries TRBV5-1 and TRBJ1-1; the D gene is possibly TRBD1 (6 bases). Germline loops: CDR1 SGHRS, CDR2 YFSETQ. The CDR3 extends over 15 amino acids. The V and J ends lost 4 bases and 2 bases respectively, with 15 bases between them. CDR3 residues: CASSPPEDSNTEAFF. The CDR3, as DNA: TGCGCCAGCAGCCCACCCGAGGACAGCAACACTGAAGCTTTCTTT. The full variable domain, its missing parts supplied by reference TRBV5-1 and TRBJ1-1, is KAGVTQTPRYLIKTRGQQVTLSCSPISGHRSVSWYQQTPGQGLQFLFEYFSETQRNKGNFPGRFSGRQFSNSRSEMNVSTLELGDSALYLCASSPPEDSNTEAFFGQGTRLTVV.

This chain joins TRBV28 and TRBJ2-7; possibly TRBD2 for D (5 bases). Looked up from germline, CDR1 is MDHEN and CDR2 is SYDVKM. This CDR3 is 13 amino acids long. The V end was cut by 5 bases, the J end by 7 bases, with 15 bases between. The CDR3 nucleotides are TGTGCCAGCAGTACTGGGAGCCTTCGAGAGCAGTACTTC. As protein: CASSTGSLREQYF.

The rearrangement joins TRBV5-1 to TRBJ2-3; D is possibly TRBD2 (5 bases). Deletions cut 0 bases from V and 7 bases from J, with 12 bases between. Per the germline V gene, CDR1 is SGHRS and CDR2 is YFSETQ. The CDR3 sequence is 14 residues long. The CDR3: CASSLGLLGNTQYF. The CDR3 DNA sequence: TGCGCCAGCAGCTTGGGTCTCCTCGGGAATACGCAGTATTTT. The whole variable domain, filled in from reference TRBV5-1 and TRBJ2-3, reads KAGVTQTPRYLIKTRGQQVTLSCSPISGHRSVSWYQQTPGQGLQFLFEYFSETQRNKGNFPGRFSGRQFSNSRSEMNVSTLELGDSALYLCASSLGLLGNTQYFGPGTRLTVL.

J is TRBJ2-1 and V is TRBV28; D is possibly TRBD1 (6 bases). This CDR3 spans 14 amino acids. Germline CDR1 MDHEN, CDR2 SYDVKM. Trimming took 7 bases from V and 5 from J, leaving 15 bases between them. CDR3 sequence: CASNQAGADNEQFF. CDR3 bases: TGTGCCAGCAATCAAGCAGGGGCCGACAATGAGCAGTTCTTC.